The rows below give T cell receptor beta chains drawn from one sample of a study of response to subunit inactivated influenza vaccine. TCRdb recomputed calls from the RT-PCR reads with MiXCR, one row per CDR3 protein. The sample contains 250,000 to 350,000 distinct CDR3 sequences, 22% of which appear only once. Sequencing was performed on PBMCs from blood, taken less than 22 months after vaccination. The receptors originated from a man aged 45-69 years who received an inactivated influenza vaccine. The CDR3 runs from the conserved cysteine through the conserved F or W. A D gene is named only where the DNA matches it firmly. Clone sizes are given selectively: once, few, many, or a class where the clone is expanded.

J: TRBJ2-1
size: .
V: TRBV4-3
D: .
CDR3: CASSQEVRRRSLSGPEQFF
DNA: TGCGCCAGCAGCCAAGAGGTCAGACGGAGATCCTTGTCCGGGCCTGAGCAGTTCTTC

J: TRBJ1-6
size: few
V: TRBV5-1
D: .
CDR3: CASSPAGVSPLHF
DNA: TGCGCCAGCAGCCCGGCGGGGGTCTCACCCCTCCACTTT

J: TRBJ2-3
size: .
V: TRBV28
D: .
CDR3: CASSLSGQKRGF
DNA: TGTGCCAGCAGTTTATCTGGACAGAAAAGGGGTTTT

J: TRBJ2-5
size: .
V: TRBV12-3/TRBV12-4
D: .
CDR3: CASSLAHSQETQYF
DNA: TGTGCCAGCAGTTTAGCCCACAGCCAAGAGACCCAGTACTTC

J: TRBJ2-7
size: few
V: TRBV7-9
D: TRBD1
CDR3: CASSLAGGQGSYEQYF
DNA: TGTGCCAGCAGCTTAGCTGGGGGACAGGGTTCCTACGAGCAGTACTTC

J: TRBJ2-7
size: few
V: TRBV7-9
D: .
CDR3: CASSFSREHEQYF
DNA: TGTGCCAGCAGCTTCTCCAGGGAACACGAGCAGTACTTC

J: TRBJ1-1
size: few
V: TRBV12-3/TRBV12-4
D: TRBD1
CDR3: CASIKGTVEAFF
DNA: TGTGCCAGCATCAAAGGGACAGTTGAAGCTTTCTTT

J: TRBJ1-5
size: .
V: TRBV5-1
D: TRBD1
CDR3: CASSLVPRTGTNQPQHF
DNA: TGCGCCAGCAGCTTGGTGCCGAGGACAGGGACCAATCAGCCCCAGCATTTT

J: TRBJ1-5
size: few
V: TRBV20-1
D: .
CDR3: CSARRTGAVLSNQPQHF
DNA: TGCAGTGCTAGAAGGACGGGGGCGGTACTTAGCAATCAGCCCCAGCATTTT

J: TRBJ1-2
size: many
V: TRBV20-1
D: .
CDR3: CSATTYGYTF
DNA: TGCAGTGCCACCACCTATGGCTACACCTTC

J: TRBJ2-5
size: .
V: TRBV5-1
D: TRBD2
CDR3: CASSLGPGLAGQETQYF
DNA: TGCGCCAGCAGCTTGGGACCGGGACTAGCGGGACAAGAGACCCAGTACTTC

J: TRBJ2-1
size: .
V: TRBV5-1
D: .
CDR3: CASTQGPDEQFF
DNA: TGCGCCAGCACACAGGGTCCCGATGAGCAGTTCTTC

J: TRBJ1-1
size: many
V: TRBV5-5
D: .
CDR3: CASSLAQMNTEAFF
DNA: TGTGCCAGCAGCTTGGCACAAATGAACACTGAAGCTTTCTTT

J: TRBJ1-5
size: few
V: TRBV4-3
D: TRBD1
CDR3: CASSQFRDRGNQPQHF
DNA: TGCGCCAGCAGCCAGTTCCGGGACAGGGGTAATCAGCCCCAGCATTTT

J: TRBJ2-7
size: few
V: TRBV9
D: .
CDR3: CASSVAGDTYEQYF
DNA: TGTGCCAGCAGCGTAGCGGGTGATACCTACGAGCAGTACTTC

J: TRBJ2-1
size: .
V: TRBV5-1
D: .
CDR3: CASSLGLPPNEQFF
DNA: TGCGCCAGCAGTTTAGGCCTCCCCCCCAATGAGCAGTTCTTC

J: TRBJ1-2
size: .
V: TRBV12-3/TRBV12-4
D: TRBD1
CDR3: CASRSGQGINYGYTF
DNA: TGTGCCAGCAGATCGGGACAGGGAATTAACTATGGCTACACCTTC

J: TRBJ2-7
size: few
V: TRBV5-1
D: TRBD1
CDR3: CASSLVSAGQGSYEQYF
DNA: TGCGCCAGCAGCTTGGTCTCCGCGGGACAGGGCTCCTACGAGCAGTACTTC

J: TRBJ2-7
size: .
V: TRBV5-6
D: TRBD2
CDR3: CASTLAPKPGGLYEQYF
DNA: TGTGCCAGCACCCTAGCGCCCAAACCGGGAGGCCTGTACGAGCAGTACTTC

J: TRBJ2-1
size: .
V: TRBV27
D: TRBD2
CDR3: CASGLAGGWNEQFF
DNA: TGTGCCAGCGGCCTAGCGGGAGGGTGGAATGAGCAGTTCTTC

J: TRBJ1-4
size: few
V: TRBV20-1
D: .
CDR3: CSAREGDEKLFF
DNA: TGCAGTGCTAGAGAAGGGGATGAAAAACTGTTTTTT

J: TRBJ2-1
size: .
V: TRBV4-3
D: TRBD1
CDR3: CASSQDGTGVDEQFF
DNA: TGCGCCAGCAGCCAAGACGGGACAGGGGTCGACGAGCAGTTCTTC

J: TRBJ1-2
size: .
V: TRBV5-4
D: .
CDR3: CASSSLSRVDGYTF
DNA: TGTGCCAGCAGCTCGCTTTCGAGGGTTGACGGCTACACCTTC

J: TRBJ1-4
size: few
V: TRBV6-5
D: TRBD1
CDR3: CASSWDRARKLFF
DNA: TGTGCCAGCAGTTGGGACAGGGCGAGGAAACTGTTTTTT

J: TRBJ1-2
size: .
V: TRBV6-2/TRBV6-3
D: .
CDR3: CASSYSTAEDRPGYTF
DNA: TGTGCCAGCAGTTACTCGACAGCCGAGGATCGCCCCGGCTACACCTTC

J: TRBJ2-7
size: .
V: TRBV20-1
D: TRBD1
CDR3: CSARDWGQGTYEQYF
DNA: TGCAGTGCTAGAGATTGGGGACAGGGGACCTACGAGCAGTACTTC

J: TRBJ2-5
size: .
V: TRBV6-5
D: .
CDR3: CASSYVGGTQYF
DNA: TGTGCCAGCAGTTACGTAGGGGGGACCCAGTACTTC

J: TRBJ2-7
size: .
V: TRBV10-3
D: TRBD1
CDR3: CAISNRTGSEQYF
DNA: TGTGCCATCAGTAACCGGACAGGGTCCGAGCAGTACTTC

J: TRBJ2-1
size: few
V: TRBV5-1
D: .
CDR3: CASSLDGIRLGNEQFF
DNA: TGCGCCAGCAGCTTGGACGGCATTAGGCTAGGCAATGAGCAGTTCTTC

J: TRBJ2-5
size: .
V: TRBV6-2/TRBV6-3
D: .
CDR3: CASIRRQQGETQYF
DNA: TGTGCCAGCATACGGAGACAACAAGGAGAGACCCAGTACTTC

J: TRBJ2-3
size: .
V: TRBV20-1
D: .
CDR3: CSARDPRRGAPATQYF
DNA: TGCAGTGCTAGAGACCCCCGCAGGGGAGCCCCAGCTACGCAGTATTTT

J: TRBJ1-5
size: .
V: TRBV6-2/TRBV6-3
D: .
CDR3: CASSYSIGLGSIGQPQHF
DNA: TGTGCCAGCAGTTACTCGATCGGGCTGGGTTCGATCGGTCAGCCCCAGCATTTT

J: TRBJ2-2
size: many
V: TRBV10-3
D: TRBD1
CDR3: CAISESGDRRPSTGELFF
DNA: TGTGCCATCAGTGAGTCTGGGGACAGGAGACCGTCCACCGGGGAGCTGTTTTTT

J: TRBJ2-7
size: few
V: TRBV4-2
D: .
CDR3: CASSQDGDTGDEQYF
DNA: TGTGCCAGCAGCCAAGATGGGGATACGGGGGACGAGCAGTACTTC

J: TRBJ1-1
size: few
V: TRBV28
D: TRBD1
CDR3: CASSYGQGPTEAFF
DNA: TGTGCCAGCAGCTACGGACAGGGGCCCACTGAAGCTTTCTTT

J: TRBJ2-7
size: .
V: TRBV2
D: TRBD2
CDR3: CASGGLAGGRPDEQYF
DNA: TGTGCCAGCGGGGGACTAGCGGGAGGGCGACCGGACGAGCAGTACTTC

J: TRBJ2-3
size: few
V: TRBV6-1
D: .
CDR3: CASIHPGTPRVTDTQYF
DNA: TGTGCCAGCATCCATCCGGGGACCCCGCGGGTCACAGATACGCAGTATTTT

J: TRBJ2-1
size: few
V: TRBV12-3/TRBV12-4
D: .
CDR3: CASSLMGARDEQFF
DNA: TGTGCCAGCAGTTTAATGGGGGCTAGGGATGAGCAGTTCTTC

J: TRBJ2-3
size: few
V: TRBV12-3/TRBV12-4
D: .
CDR3: CASSLRGGTDTQYF
DNA: TGTGCCAGCAGTTTAAGAGGGGGGACAGATACGCAGTATTTT